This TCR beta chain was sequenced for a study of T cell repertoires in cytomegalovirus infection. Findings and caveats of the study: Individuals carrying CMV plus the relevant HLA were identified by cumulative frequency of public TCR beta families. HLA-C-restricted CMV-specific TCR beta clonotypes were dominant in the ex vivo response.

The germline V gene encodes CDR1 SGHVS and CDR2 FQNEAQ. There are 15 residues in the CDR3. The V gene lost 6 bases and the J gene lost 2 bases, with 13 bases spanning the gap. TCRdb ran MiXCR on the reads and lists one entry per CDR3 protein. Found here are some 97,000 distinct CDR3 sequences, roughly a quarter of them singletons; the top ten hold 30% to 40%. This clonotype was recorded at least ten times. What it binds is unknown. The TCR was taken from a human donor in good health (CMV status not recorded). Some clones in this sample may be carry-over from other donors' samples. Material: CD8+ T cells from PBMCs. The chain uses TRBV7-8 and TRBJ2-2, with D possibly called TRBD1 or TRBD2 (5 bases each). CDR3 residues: CASRIGRDNTGELFF. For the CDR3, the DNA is TGTGCCAGCAGAATAGGACGGGACAACACCGGGGAGCTGTTTTTT.